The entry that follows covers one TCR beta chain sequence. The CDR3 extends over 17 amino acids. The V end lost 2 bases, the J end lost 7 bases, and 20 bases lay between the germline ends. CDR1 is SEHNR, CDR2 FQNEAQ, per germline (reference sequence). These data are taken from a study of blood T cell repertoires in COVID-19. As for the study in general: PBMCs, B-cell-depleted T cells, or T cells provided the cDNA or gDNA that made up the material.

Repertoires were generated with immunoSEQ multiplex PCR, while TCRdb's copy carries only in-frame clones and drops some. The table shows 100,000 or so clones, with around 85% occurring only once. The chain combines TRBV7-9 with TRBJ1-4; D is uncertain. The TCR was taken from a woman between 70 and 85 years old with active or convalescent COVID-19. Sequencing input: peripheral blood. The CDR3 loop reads CASSLQKTRSETEKLFF. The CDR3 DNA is TGTGCCAGCAGCTTACAAAAAACTAGGTCAGAGACTGAAAAACTGTTTTTT. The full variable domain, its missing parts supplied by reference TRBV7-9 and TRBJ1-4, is DTGVSQNPRHKITKRGQNVTFRCDPISEHNRLYWYRQTLGQGPEFLTYFQNEAQLEKSRLLSDRFSAERPKGSFSTLEIQRTEQGDSAMYLCASSLQKTRSETEKLFFGSGTQLSVL.